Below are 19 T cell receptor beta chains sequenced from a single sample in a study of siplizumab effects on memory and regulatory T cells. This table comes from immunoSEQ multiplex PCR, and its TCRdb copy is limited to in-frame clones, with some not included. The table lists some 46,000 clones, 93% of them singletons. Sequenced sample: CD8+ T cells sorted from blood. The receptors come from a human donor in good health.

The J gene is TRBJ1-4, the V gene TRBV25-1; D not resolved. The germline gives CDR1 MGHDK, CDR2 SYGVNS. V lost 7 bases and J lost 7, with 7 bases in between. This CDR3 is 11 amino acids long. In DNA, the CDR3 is TGTGCCAGCATCCTTGGTGAAAAACTGTTTTTT. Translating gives CASILGEKLFF.

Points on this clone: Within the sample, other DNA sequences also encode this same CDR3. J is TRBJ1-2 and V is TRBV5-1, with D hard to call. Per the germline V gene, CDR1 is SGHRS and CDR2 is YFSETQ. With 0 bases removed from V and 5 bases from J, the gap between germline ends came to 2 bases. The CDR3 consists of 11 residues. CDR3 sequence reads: CASSLGYGYTF. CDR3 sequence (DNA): TGCGCCAGCAGCTTGGGGTATGGCTACACCTTC.

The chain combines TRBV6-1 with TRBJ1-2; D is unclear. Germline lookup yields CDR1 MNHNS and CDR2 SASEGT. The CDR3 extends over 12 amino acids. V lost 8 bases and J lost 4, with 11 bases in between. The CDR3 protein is CASGKGRYGYTF. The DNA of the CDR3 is TGTGCCAGCGGAAAAGGACGCTATGGCTACACCTTC.

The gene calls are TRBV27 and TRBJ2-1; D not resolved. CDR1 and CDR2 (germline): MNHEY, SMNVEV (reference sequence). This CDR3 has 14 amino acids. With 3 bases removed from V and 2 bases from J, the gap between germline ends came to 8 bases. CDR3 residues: CASSFAQPYNEQFF. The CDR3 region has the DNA TGTGCCAGCAGTTTTGCACAGCCCTACAATGAGCAGTTCTTC.

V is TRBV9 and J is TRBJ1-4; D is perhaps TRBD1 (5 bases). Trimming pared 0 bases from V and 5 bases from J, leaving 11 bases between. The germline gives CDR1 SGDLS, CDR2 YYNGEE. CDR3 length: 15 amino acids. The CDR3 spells CASSVEGTRNEKLFF. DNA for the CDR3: TGTGCCAGCAGCGTAGAAGGGACGAGGAATGAAAAACTGTTTTTT.

The DNA for the CDR3 is TGTGCCAGTAGTAAGAATACCCGAACTAGCGGGAGCGATGAGCAGTTCTTC. Residues: CASSKNTRTSGSDEQFF. The chain has TRBV19 and TRBJ2-1; the match to TRBD2 covers 11 bases. The CDR3 contains 17 residues. Trimming removed 4 bases from V and 8 bases from J; junction bases left unmatched: 13. From germline, CDR1 is LNHDA and CDR2 SQIVND (reference sequence).

The CDR3 protein is CASSTGVSSGANVLTF. The CDR3 DNA reads as TGTGCCAGCAGCACCGGGGTTAGCTCTGGGGCCAACGTCCTGACTTTC. The chain combines TRBV7-9 with TRBJ2-6; a weak D match, TRBD2 (5 bases). Germline loops: CDR1 SEHNR, CDR2 FQNEAQ (reference sequence). V was shortened by 5 bases and J by 0 bases, with 11 bases between the two germline ends. The CDR3 has 16 residues.

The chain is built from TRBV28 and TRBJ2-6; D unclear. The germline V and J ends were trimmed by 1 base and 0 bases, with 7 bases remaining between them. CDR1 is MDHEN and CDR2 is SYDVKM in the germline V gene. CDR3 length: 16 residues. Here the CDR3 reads CASSLSLTSGANVLTF. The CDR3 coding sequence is TGTGCCAGCAGTTTATCTTTGACCTCTGGGGCCAACGTCCTGACTTTC. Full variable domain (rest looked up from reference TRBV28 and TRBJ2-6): DVKVTQSSRYLVKRTGEKVFLECVQDMDHENMFWYRQDPGLGLRLIYFSYDVKMKEKGDIPEGYSVSREKKERFSLILESASTNQTSMYLCASSLSLTSGANVLTFGAGSRLTVL.

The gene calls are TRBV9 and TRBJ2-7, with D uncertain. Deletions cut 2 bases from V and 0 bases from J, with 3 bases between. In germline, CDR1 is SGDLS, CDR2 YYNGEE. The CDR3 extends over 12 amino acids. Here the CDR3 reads CASSVDSYEQYF. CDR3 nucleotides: TGTGCCAGCAGCGTGGACTCCTACGAGCAGTACTTC. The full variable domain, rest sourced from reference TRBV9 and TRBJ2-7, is DSGVTQTPKHLITATGQRVTLRCSPRSGDLSVYWYQQSLDQGLQFLIQYYNGEERAKGNILERFSAQQFPDLHSELNLSSLELGDSALYFCASSVDSYEQYFGPGTRLTVT.

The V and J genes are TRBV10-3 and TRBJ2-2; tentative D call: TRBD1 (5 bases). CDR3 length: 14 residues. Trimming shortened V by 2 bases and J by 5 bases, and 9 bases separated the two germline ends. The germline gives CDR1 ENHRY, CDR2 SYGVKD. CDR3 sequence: CAISELGLTGELFF. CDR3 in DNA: TGTGCCATCAGTGAGCTGGGGCTTACCGGGGAGCTGTTTTTT.

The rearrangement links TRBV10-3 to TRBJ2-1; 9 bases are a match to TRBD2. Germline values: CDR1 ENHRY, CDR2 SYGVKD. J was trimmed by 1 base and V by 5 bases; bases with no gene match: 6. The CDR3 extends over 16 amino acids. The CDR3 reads CAISFSGSGSYNEQFF. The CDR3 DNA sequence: TGTGCCATCAGTTTTAGCGGGAGCGGTTCCTACAATGAGCAGTTCTTC.

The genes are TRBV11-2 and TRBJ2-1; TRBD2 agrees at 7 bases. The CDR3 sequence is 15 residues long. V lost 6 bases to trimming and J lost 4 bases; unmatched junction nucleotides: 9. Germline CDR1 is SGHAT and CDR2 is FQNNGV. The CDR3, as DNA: TGTGCCAGCAGTAAGGTTAGCGGGCTATACAATGAGCAGTTCTTC. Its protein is CASSKVSGLYNEQFF. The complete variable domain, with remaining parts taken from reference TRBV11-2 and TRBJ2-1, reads EAGVAQSPRYKIIEKRQSVAFWCNPISGHATLYWYQQILGQGPKLLIQFQNNGVVDDSQLPKDRFSAERLKGVDSTLKIQPAKLEDSAVYLCASSKVSGLYNEQFFGPGTRLTVL.

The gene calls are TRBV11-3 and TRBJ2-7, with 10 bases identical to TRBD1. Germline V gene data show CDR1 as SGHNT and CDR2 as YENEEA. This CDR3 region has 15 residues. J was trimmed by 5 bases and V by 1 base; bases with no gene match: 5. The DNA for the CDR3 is TGTGCCAGCAGCTTAGCCGGGGACAGGGGAGACGAGCAGTACTTC. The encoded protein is CASSLAGDRGDEQYF.

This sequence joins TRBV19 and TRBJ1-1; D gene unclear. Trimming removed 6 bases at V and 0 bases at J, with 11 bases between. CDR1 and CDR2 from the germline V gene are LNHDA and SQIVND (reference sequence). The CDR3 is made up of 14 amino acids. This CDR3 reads CASSVTGLNTEAFF. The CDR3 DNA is TGTGCCAGTAGCGTTACGGGCCTGAACACTGAAGCTTTCTTT.

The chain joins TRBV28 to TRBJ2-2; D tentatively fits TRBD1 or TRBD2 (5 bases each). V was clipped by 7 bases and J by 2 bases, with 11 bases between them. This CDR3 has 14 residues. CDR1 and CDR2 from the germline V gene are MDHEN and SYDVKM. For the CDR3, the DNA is TGTGCCAGCACTCGGGACCCCAACACCGGGGAGCTGTTTTTT. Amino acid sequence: CASTRDPNTGELFF.

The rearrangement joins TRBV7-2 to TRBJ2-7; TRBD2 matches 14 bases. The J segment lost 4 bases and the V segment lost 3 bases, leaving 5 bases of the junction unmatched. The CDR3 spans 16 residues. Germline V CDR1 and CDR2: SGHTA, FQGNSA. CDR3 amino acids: CASSLTSGRAGYEQYF. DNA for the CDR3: TGTGCCAGCAGCTTGACTAGCGGGAGGGCCGGTTACGAGCAGTACTTC.

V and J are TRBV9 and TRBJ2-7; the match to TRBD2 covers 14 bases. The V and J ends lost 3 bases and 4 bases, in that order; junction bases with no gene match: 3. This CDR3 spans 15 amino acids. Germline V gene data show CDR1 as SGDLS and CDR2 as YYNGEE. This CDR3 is CASSAGTSGSYEQYF. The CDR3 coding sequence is TGTGCCAGCAGCGCCGGGACTAGCGGGAGTTACGAGCAGTACTTC.

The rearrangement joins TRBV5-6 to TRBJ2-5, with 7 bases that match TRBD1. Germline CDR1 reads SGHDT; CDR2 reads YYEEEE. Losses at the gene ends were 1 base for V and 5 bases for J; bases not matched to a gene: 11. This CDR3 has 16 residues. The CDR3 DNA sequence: TGTGCCAGCAGCTTGTTTAGACGAGGGGGCGGGGAGACCCAGTACTTC. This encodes CASSLFRRGGGETQYF.

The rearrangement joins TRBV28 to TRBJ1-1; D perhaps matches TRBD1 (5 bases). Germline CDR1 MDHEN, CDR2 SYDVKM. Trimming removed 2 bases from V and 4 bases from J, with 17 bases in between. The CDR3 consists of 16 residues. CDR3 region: CASSLANGGKGTEAFF. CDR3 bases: TGTGCCAGCAGTTTAGCCAATGGGGGTAAGGGCACTGAAGCTTTCTTT.